A selection of T cell receptor beta chains follows, all from one sample in a study of cytomegalovirus exposure and HLA in healthy donors. The protocol was immunoSEQ multiplex PCR, while the TCRdb copy is restricted to in-frame clones and leaves out a portion. This sample carries more than 60,000 clones, approximately 90% of them seen once, and the ten largest clones take 1.7%. Sequenced: PBMCs. The receptors originated from a woman younger than 35 in good health and CMV-seronegative. Both conserved end residues are part of each CDR3. D genes are given only for firm matches. Not every row has a clone size; where given, it reads once, few, many or a size class.

V,size,D,J,CDR3,DNA
TRBV15,.,.,TRBJ2-2,CATSRDYSGELFF,TGTGCCACCAGCAGAGATTACTCCGGGGAGCTGTTTTTT
TRBV2,.,TRBD1,TRBJ1-1,CASSGTGRNTEAFF,TGTGCCAGCAGTGGGACAGGGAGGAACACTGAAGCTTTCTTT
TRBV19,.,TRBD2,TRBJ2-1,CASSISSGTSHEQFF,TGTGCCAGTAGTATCTCCTCCGGGACTAGTCATGAGCAGTTCTTC
TRBV6-5,.,.,TRBJ1-1,CASRDLRSMGTEAFF,TGTGCCAGCAGAGACCTCCGTAGCATGGGCACTGAAGCTTTCTTT
TRBV5-1,once,.,TRBJ2-3,CASSPITSASRSSTDTQYF,TGCGCCAGCAGCCCCATAACCTCGGCGAGTCGGAGTTCCACAGATACGCAGTATTTT
TRBV7-8,.,.,TRBJ1-1,CASSLVSRGPFDGEAFF,TGTGCCAGCAGCTTAGTGAGCAGGGGCCCTTTTGATGGTGAAGCTTTCTTT
TRBV9,.,.,TRBJ2-5,CASSLGTSQETQYF,TGTGCCAGCAGCCTAGGGACATCTCAAGAGACCCAGTACTTC
TRBV28,.,.,TRBJ1-2,CASSFGQGLDGYTF,TGTGCCAGCAGTTTTGGGCAGGGGTTGGATGGCTACACCTTC
TRBV28,.,TRBD1,TRBJ1-2,CASSRPGTGNYGYTF,TGTGCCAGCAGTCGTCCCGGGACAGGGAACTATGGCTACACCTTC
TRBV6-5,.,.,TRBJ1-2,CASSPSTSAGYTF,TGTGCCAGCAGTCCCTCTACCTCCGCGGGCTACACCTTC
TRBV5-4,.,TRBD1,TRBJ2-1,CASSLSLGQGVEQFF,TGTGCCAGCAGCTTGAGCCTAGGACAGGGCGTTGAGCAGTTCTTC
TRBV19,.,TRBD1,TRBJ2-7,CASGTGGYEQYF,TGTGCCAGTGGGACAGGGGGCTACGAGCAGTACTTC
TRBV5-1,.,TRBD2,TRBJ2-5,CASSGEGTQYF,TGCGCCAGCAGCGGGGAGGGGACCCAGTACTTC
TRBV6-1,.,.,TRBJ2-7,CASTQYGSVYEQYF,TGTGCCAGCACACAATACGGGTCCGTCTACGAGCAGTACTTC
TRBV5-1,.,.,TRBJ1-4,CASSLRGAQRMELFF,TGCGCCAGCAGCTTACGGGGGGCTCAAAGGATGGAACTGTTTTTT
TRBV10-2,.,TRBD2,TRBJ2-1,CASILSTSGRTGEQFF,TGCGCCAGCATTCTTTCCACTAGCGGGAGAACCGGTGAGCAGTTCTTC
TRBV4-3,.,.,TRBJ1-5,CASSQDVRERGDSNQPQHF,TGCGCCAGCAGCCAAGATGTCCGAGAACGGGGGGATAGCAATCAGCCCCAGCATTTT